Listed below are T cell receptor beta chains from one sample, sequenced in a study of blood T cell repertoires in COVID-19. TCRdb's table, derived via immunoSEQ multiplex PCR, lists solely in-frame clones and lacks some. The sample contains 200,000 to 300,000 clones, about nine tenths of which appear only once. Sequencing used peripheral blood. The receptor source for this set is a man aged 55 to 70 with acute or convalescent COVID-19. Each CDR3 is given without its conserved first and last residue.

v_call: TRBV5-1
cdr3_aa: ASSFGGNSNQPQH

v_call: TRBV5-6
cdr3_aa: ASSLRQGPYNSPLH

v_call: TRBV9
cdr3_aa: ASGQGAGFDYGYT

v_call: TRBV27
cdr3_aa: ASSLGLNQPQH

v_call: TRBV7-3
cdr3_aa: ASSLTGREGTQY

v_call: TRBV19
cdr3_aa: ASSTNKERLYGYT

v_call: TRBV27
cdr3_aa: ASSPRLTANTEAF

v_call: TRBV3-1/TRBV3-2
cdr3_aa: ASSWREGPYEQY

v_call: TRBV7-2
cdr3_aa: ASSQAYTATNEKLF

v_call: TRBV4-2
cdr3_aa: ASSRITSGRADTQY

v_call: TRBV28
cdr3_aa: ASSLMQGTTEAF

v_call: TRBV5-1
cdr3_aa: ASSLGGGDNSPLH

v_call: TRBV7-9
cdr3_aa: ASSSTTGTDTQY

v_call: TRBV29-1
cdr3_aa: SVEAGGAYTQY

v_call: TRBV20-1
cdr3_aa: SASQGHQPQH

v_call: TRBV4-1
cdr3_aa: ASSQTGTGGKKWTEAF

v_call: TRBV9
cdr3_aa: ASSGQGAGMNTGELF

v_call: TRBV7-2
cdr3_aa: ASSLGGDTGSPLH

v_call: TRBV18
cdr3_aa: ASSPLDRDHTGELF

v_call: TRBV7-9
cdr3_aa: ASSPGTGDTDTQY

v_call: TRBV2
cdr3_aa: ASSRGLAGNYNEQF

v_call: TRBV7-9
cdr3_aa: ASSTQTGGGHNEQF

v_call: TRBV10-3
cdr3_aa: AISEGAEINYGYT

v_call: TRBV28
cdr3_aa: ASSLNGRGTDTQY

v_call: TRBV7-8
cdr3_aa: ASTLGGGTETQY

v_call: TRBV7-8
cdr3_aa: ASSEPRGTGGTDTQY

v_call: TRBV18
cdr3_aa: ASSRTRGNEKLF

v_call: TRBV30
cdr3_aa: AWRGTGGNTEAF

v_call: TRBV4-1
cdr3_aa: ASSQATGTGGRELF

v_call: TRBV30
cdr3_aa: AWSVTPQATEAF

v_call: TRBV30
cdr3_aa: AWSHGRGGEKLF

v_call: TRBV12-2
cdr3_aa: ASRLAGGAFGYT

v_call: TRBV5-8
cdr3_aa: ASSLASVEAF

v_call: TRBV5-1
cdr3_aa: ASSFLAGGKETQY

v_call: TRBV5-5
cdr3_aa: ASSSGQVWSYGYT

v_call: TRBV28
cdr3_aa: ASSLGLRAQPQH

v_call: TRBV30
cdr3_aa: AWSLRSGNTIY

v_call: TRBV9
cdr3_aa: ASSVASGAGNTIY

v_call: TRBV12-5
cdr3_aa: ASGLGSVLAGAADTQY

v_call: TRBV6-5
cdr3_aa: ASSYAAGAYEQY

v_call: TRBV7-2
cdr3_aa: ASSLGGRGPDTQY

v_call: TRBV7-8
cdr3_aa: ASTIRQGITEAF

v_call: TRBV11-3
cdr3_aa: ASSLEGLAGAEQF

v_call: TRBV10-3
cdr3_aa: AISELAGGPYEQY

v_call: TRBV11-3
cdr3_aa: ASSLMGQGSYTDTQY

v_call: TRBV14
cdr3_aa: ASSQENRPNSPLH